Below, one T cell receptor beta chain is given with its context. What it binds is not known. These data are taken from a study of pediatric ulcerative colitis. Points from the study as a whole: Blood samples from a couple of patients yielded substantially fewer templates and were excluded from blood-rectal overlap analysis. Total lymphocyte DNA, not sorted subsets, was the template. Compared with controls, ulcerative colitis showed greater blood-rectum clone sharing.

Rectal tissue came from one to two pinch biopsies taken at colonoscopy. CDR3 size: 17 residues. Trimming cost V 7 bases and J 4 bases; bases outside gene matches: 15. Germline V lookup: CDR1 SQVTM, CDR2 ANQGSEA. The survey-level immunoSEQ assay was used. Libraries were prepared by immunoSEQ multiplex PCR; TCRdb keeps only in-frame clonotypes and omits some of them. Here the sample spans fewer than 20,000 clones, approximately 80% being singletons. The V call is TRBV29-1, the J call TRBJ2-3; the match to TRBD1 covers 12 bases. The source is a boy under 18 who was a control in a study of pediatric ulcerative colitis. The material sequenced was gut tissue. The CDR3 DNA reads TGCAGCGGCCACATCGCGGGACAGGGGGCGATTGCAGATACGCAGTATTTT. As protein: CSGHIAGQGAIADTQYF.